These 29 T cell receptor beta chains were all obtained from the same sample, sequenced in a study of shared clonotypes between healthy human individuals. Some clones are missing from TCRdb's copy, which holds only in-frame ones; the method was immunoSEQ multiplex PCR. This sample carries 1.4 million or so clones, roughly 98.5% of them seen once, and the ten largest clones take approximately 0.38%. The material sequenced was naive CD4+ T cells sorted from blood. The subset was: CD45RA+ positively selected. Receptors originate from a man aged 25 to 40 in good health.

The chain has TRBV14 and TRBJ2-3; tentative D call: TRBD1 (6 bases). Germline V gene data show CDR1 as SGHDN and CDR2 as FVKESK. The CDR3 has 14 amino acids. The V end was cut by 5 bases, the J end by 6 bases, with 15 bases between. The DNA for the CDR3 is TGTGCCAGCAGCTTTAAACAGGGTTTTGATACGCAGTATTTT. Protein: CASSFKQGFDTQYF.

V and J are TRBV14 and TRBJ2-3, with D uncertain. The CDR3 length is 16 residues. CDR1 SGHDN and CDR2 FVKESK come from the germline V gene. Trimming pared 0 bases from V and 3 bases from J, leaving 13 bases between. In DNA, the CDR3 is TGTGCCAGCAGCCAAGATTCAGGCCTGGGGACAGATACGCAGTATTTT. Amino acids: CASSQDSGLGTDTQYF.

The gene calls are TRBV2 and TRBJ2-3; D might be TRBD2 (6 bases). This CDR3 is built from 16 residues. Trimming took 3 bases from V and 1 from J, leaving 14 bases between them. The germline V gene encodes CDR1 SNHLY and CDR2 FYNNEI. The CDR3: CASSEGGGFGTDTQYF. CDR3 nucleotide sequence: TGTGCCAGCAGTGAGGGTGGGGGGTTTGGCACAGATACGCAGTATTTT. Filled out from reference TRBV2 and TRBJ2-3, the complete variable domain reads EPEVTQTPSHQVTQMGQEVILRCVPISNHLYFYWYRQILGQKVEFLVSFYNNEISEKSEIFDDQFSVERPDGSNFTLKIRSTKLEDSAMYFCASSEGGGFGTDTQYFGPGTRLTVL.

The chain carries TRBV9 and TRBJ2-1; no definite D call. The CDR3 is 13 amino acids. CDR1 is SGDLS and CDR2 is YYNGEE in the germline V gene. V was shortened by 0 bases and J by 8 bases, with 9 bases between the two germline ends. The CDR3 DNA sequence: TGTGCCAGCAGCGTAGATTTAGGCGATGAGCAGTTCTTC. Residues: CASSVDLGDEQFF.

The rearrangement uses TRBV9 and TRBJ2-3, with a tentative D call TRBD2 (5 bases). Germline assignment: CDR1 SGDLS and CDR2 YYNGEE. This CDR3 is 16 amino acids long. The ends were cut back, 0 bases at V and 2 bases at J, with 13 bases in the middle. CDR3: CASSVEGGGPTDTQYF. CDR3 coding DNA: TGTGCCAGCAGCGTAGAAGGAGGCGGGCCCACAGATACGCAGTATTTT.

The rearrangement joins TRBV7-9 to TRBJ2-4; D remains ambiguous. The V gene's germline CDR1 is SEHNR and CDR2 FQNEAQ (reference sequence). V lost 3 bases, J lost 6 bases, and 12 bases lay in between. This CDR3 comprises 14 residues. Written as DNA, the CDR3 is TGTGCCAGCAGCTTCCGGGTCTCGGGAAACATTCAGTACTTC. Its protein is CASSFRVSGNIQYF.

V is TRBV7-9 and J is TRBJ1-2; D might be TRBD1 (6 bases). Trimming pared 3 bases from V and 2 bases from J, leaving 13 bases between. Per the germline V gene, CDR1 is SEHNR and CDR2 is FQNEAQ (reference sequence). The CDR3 loop spans 15 amino acids. CDR3 in DNA: TGTGCCAGCAGCTTCACGGACAGATTAAACTATGGCTACACCTTC. Its protein product is CASSFTDRLNYGYTF.

The rearrangement uses TRBV5-4 and TRBJ2-1; 7 nucleotides align to TRBD1. The CDR3 is 15 amino acids. The V gene end was trimmed by 0 bases and the J gene end by 3 bases; junction bases not matched to a gene: 3. Germline CDR1 is SGHNT and CDR2 is YYREEE (reference sequence). CDR3 sequence: CASSLARGNYNEQFF. DNA of the CDR3: TGTGCCAGCAGCTTGGCCAGGGGGAACTACAATGAGCAGTTCTTC. Full variable domain (rest looked up from reference TRBV5-4 and TRBJ2-1): ETGVTQSPTHLIKTRGQQVTLRCSSQSGHNTVSWYQQALGQGPQFIFQYYREEENGRGNFPPRFSGLQFPNYSSELNVNALELDDSALYLCASSLARGNYNEQFFGPGTRLTVL.

This chain joins TRBV4-1 and TRBJ2-3, with TRBD2 identical over 8 bases. CDR3 length: 15 residues. V lost 4 bases, J lost 2 bases, and 5 bases stayed unmatched. Germline values: CDR1 MGHRA, CDR2 YSYEKL. The CDR3 loop reads CASSRNSGTTDTQYF. As DNA, the CDR3 is TGCGCCAGCAGCCGGAATAGCGGGACCACAGATACGCAGTATTTT.

The chain employs TRBV10-3 and TRBJ2-1; TRBD1 is a possible D gene (6 bases). CDR3 length: 15 amino acids. Trimming removed 3 bases at V and 8 bases at J, with 17 bases between. Germline CDR1 ENHRY, CDR2 SYGVKD. The chain's CDR3 is CAISDRTVANYEQFF. The CDR3 bases are TGTGCCATCAGTGACAGGACAGTTGCGAATTATGAGCAGTTCTTC.

The chain combines TRBV15 with TRBJ2-6, with D unclear. The CDR3 extends over 16 amino acids. Germline-derived CDR1 and CDR2 are LNHNV and YYDKDF (reference sequence). Trimming stripped 0 bases from V and 2 bases from J, with 8 bases between. CDR3 region: CATSRDLRAGANVLTF. The CDR3 coding sequence is TGTGCCACCAGCAGAGATCTAAGGGCTGGGGCCAACGTCCTGACTTTC.

V gene TRBV5-4 combines with J gene TRBJ2-6; 8 bases fit TRBD1. V lost 0 bases to trimming and J lost 1 base; unmatched junction nucleotides: 3. Germline V gives CDR1 SGHNT, CDR2 YYREEE (reference sequence). The CDR3 runs 17 residues. The CDR3 loop reads CASSLGGQGSGANVLTF. Written as DNA, the CDR3 is TGTGCCAGCAGCTTGGGTGGACAGGGTTCTGGGGCCAACGTCCTGACTTTC.

The chain combines TRBV7-6 with TRBJ2-2; weak D call: TRBD2 (5 bases). Germline-derived CDR1 and CDR2 are SGHVS and FNYEAQ. V shed 2 bases and J shed 1 base, with 11 bases lying between them. The CDR3 totals 16 residues. This chain's CDR3 is CASSLHQSGNTGELFF. The CDR3 DNA follows: TGTGCCAGCAGCTTACATCAGAGCGGGAACACCGGGGAGCTGTTTTTT.

CDR3 sequence (DNA): TGTGCCTGGAGTGTGTTCGGGATCACCTACAATGAGCAGTTCTTC. Translated: CAWSVFGITYNEQFF. The rearrangement joins TRBV30 to TRBJ2-1, with D perhaps TRBD2 (5 bases). From germline, CDR1 is GTSNPN and CDR2 SVGIG (reference sequence). There are 15 residues in the CDR3. V lost 0 bases, J lost 2 bases, and 11 bases lay in between.

This chain joins TRBV29-1 and TRBJ2-7; TRBD2 matches 11 bases. The length of the CDR3 is 14 residues. The germline V gene has CDR1 SQVTM and CDR2 ANQGSEA. After removal of 5 bases from V and 2 bases from J, the junction contained 5 bases not matched to a gene. The CDR3 DNA follows: TGCAGCGTTAAGACTAGCGGGAAACCCTACGAGCAGTACTTC. Residues: CSVKTSGKPYEQYF.

V is TRBV5-4 and J is TRBJ1-3, with TRBD1 matching 8 bases. V dropped 0 bases and J dropped 0; count of bases not matched to a gene: 2. The CDR3 has 16 residues. Germline assignment: CDR1 SGHNT and CDR2 YYREEE (reference sequence). This CDR3 is CASSLGGQVSGNTIYF. The CDR3 nucleotides read TGTGCCAGCAGCTTGGGGGGACAGGTCTCTGGAAACACCATATATTTT. Together with reference TRBV5-4 and TRBJ1-3, the CDR3 gives the full variable domain: ETGVTQSPTHLIKTRGQQVTLRCSSQSGHNTVSWYQQALGQGPQFIFQYYREEENGRGNFPPRFSGLQFPNYSSELNVNALELDDSALYLCASSLGGQVSGNTIYFGEGSWLTVV.

CDR3 coding DNA: TGTGCCAGCAGTGAAGCTGCCGGTAGTCGGTTCTTC. Amino acid sequence: CASSEAAGSRFF. V is TRBV6-1 and J is TRBJ2-1; D gene ambiguous. The CDR3 length is 12 residues. Trimming removed 0 bases at V and 15 bases at J, with 12 bases between. Germline CDR1 and CDR2: MNHNS and SASEGT.

As to this clone: The sample has other DNA sequences that encode this CDR3 too. The rearrangement joins TRBV5-1 to TRBJ2-3, with a possible D match to TRBD1 (6 bases). This CDR3 spans 14 amino acids. Trimming took 2 bases from V and 1 from J, leaving 8 bases between them. Per germline, CDR1 SGHRS and CDR2 YFSETQ. The CDR3 DNA reads as TGCGCCAGCAGCTTAGGACAGCGCACAGATACGCAGTATTTT. It yields the protein CASSLGQRTDTQYF.

The CDR3 bases are TGTGCCAGCAGCCTAACAGGGAACTATGGCTACACCTTC. It specifies CASSLTGNYGYTF. The chain employs TRBV14 and TRBJ1-2, with D maybe TRBD1 (6 bases). There are 13 residues in the CDR3. In germline, CDR1 is SGHDN, CDR2 FVKESK. V lost 4 bases to trimming and J lost 2 bases, with 8 bases between them.

The rearrangement links TRBV11-3 to TRBJ2-3; 14 bases align to TRBD2. V lost 5 bases and J lost 1; bases outside the gene matches: 8. This CDR3 spans 18 amino acids. Looked up from germline, CDR1 is SGHNT and CDR2 is YENEEA. For the CDR3, the DNA is TGTGCCAGCAGCCGCACGCCGGGACTAGCGGGAGGCACAGATACGCAGTATTTT. It codes for CASSRTPGLAGGTDTQYF.

This chain connects TRBV11-2 to TRBJ2-7; unclear D gene. This CDR3 is built from 15 residues. Deletions cut 2 bases from V and 0 bases from J, with 11 bases between. CDR1 and CDR2 from the germline V gene are SGHAT and FQNNGV. The CDR3 protein is CASSLYRDSSYEQYF. DNA of the CDR3: TGTGCCAGCAGCTTATACAGAGATAGCTCCTACGAGCAGTACTTC.

The chain employs TRBV11-2 and TRBJ2-5; D is unclear. CDR1 is SGHAT and CDR2 is FQNNGV in the germline V gene. The CDR3 has 18 residues. Trimming stripped 3 bases from V and 5 bases from J, with 25 bases between. The CDR3 here is CASSFFGTDLSLFETQYF. In DNA form, the CDR3 reads TGTGCCAGCAGCTTTTTCGGCACTGACTTGAGTCTATTTGAGACCCAGTACTTC.

The rearrangement links TRBV18 to TRBJ1-1; D gene uncertain. The V end lost 3 bases, the J end lost 1 base, and 15 bases lay between the germline ends. Germline loops: CDR1 KGHSH, CDR2 LQKENI. CDR3 length: 16 amino acids. The CDR3 sequence is CASSPPSQRANTEAFF. The DNA for the CDR3 is TGTGCCAGCTCACCCCCTTCCCAGAGAGCGAACACTGAAGCTTTCTTT.

The V and J genes are TRBV7-2 and TRBJ2-5; TRBD2 aligns across 8 bases. The V segment lost 1 base and the J segment 4 bases; nucleotides outside the gene matches: 5. The length of the CDR3 is 15 residues. Looked up from germline, CDR1 is SGHTA and CDR2 is FQGNSA. CDR3 protein: CASSLDSAGGETQYF. CDR3 nucleotides: TGTGCCAGCAGCTTAGATTCGGCGGGAGGAGAGACCCAGTACTTC.

Note on this clone: Other DNA sequences in this specimen translate into the identical CDR3. The chain is built from TRBV20-1 and TRBJ2-3; D remains ambiguous. Germline V gene sequence: CDR1 DFQATT, CDR2 SNEGSKA (reference sequence). Trimming shortened V by 6 bases and J by 3 bases, and 7 bases separated the two germline ends. This CDR3 has 11 amino acids. The CDR3 reads CSARTTDTQYF. CDR3 DNA: TGCAGTGCCCGTACGACAGATACGCAGTATTTT.

The J gene is TRBJ2-1, the V gene TRBV7-9; D tentatively reads TRBD1 or TRBD2 (6 bases each). Germline loops: CDR1 SEHNR, CDR2 FQNEAQ (reference sequence). V shed 2 bases and J shed 3 bases, with 17 bases lying between them. The CDR3 consists of 17 residues. The DNA of the CDR3 is TGTGCCAGCAGCTTATATCGCGGCAGGGGAGGCTACAATGAGCAGTTCTTC. Translated, it gives CASSLYRGRGGYNEQFF. Drawing the rest from reference TRBV7-9 and TRBJ2-1, the complete variable domain is DTGVSQNPRHKITKRGQNVTFRCDPISEHNRLYWYRQTLGQGPEFLTYFQNEAQLEKSRLLSDRFSAERPKGSFSTLEIQRTEQGDSAMYLCASSLYRGRGGYNEQFFGPGTRLTVL.

The chain is built from TRBV6-5 and TRBJ1-1; D remains unclear. V lost 6 bases, J lost 2 bases, and 16 bases lay in between. This CDR3 has 15 amino acids. Germline loops: CDR1 MNHEY, CDR2 SVGAGI. CDR3 residues: CASRPPGIRNTEAFF. The CDR3 coding sequence is TGTGCCAGCAGGCCCCCTGGTATTAGAAACACTGAAGCTTTCTTT.

This rearrangement joins TRBV28 to TRBJ2-1; 8 bases align to TRBD2. The V and J ends lost 1 base and 9 bases, in that order; junction bases with no gene match: 2. The CDR3 loop spans 13 amino acids. CDR1 is MDHEN, CDR2 SYDVKM, per germline. The CDR3 loop is CASSLYSGSEQFF. In DNA, the CDR3 is TGTGCCAGCAGTTTATACAGCGGGAGTGAGCAGTTCTTC.

The chain carries TRBV5-1 and TRBJ2-3, with a possible D match to TRBD2 (6 bases). V was trimmed by 3 bases and J by 0 bases, leaving 17 bases between them. The CDR3 consists of 17 residues. Germline V CDR1 and CDR2: SGHRS, YFSETQ. CDR3 in amino acids: CASSSGGASDSTDTQYF. The CDR3 DNA follows: TGCGCCAGCAGCTCAGGTGGGGCTAGCGATAGCACAGATACGCAGTATTTT.